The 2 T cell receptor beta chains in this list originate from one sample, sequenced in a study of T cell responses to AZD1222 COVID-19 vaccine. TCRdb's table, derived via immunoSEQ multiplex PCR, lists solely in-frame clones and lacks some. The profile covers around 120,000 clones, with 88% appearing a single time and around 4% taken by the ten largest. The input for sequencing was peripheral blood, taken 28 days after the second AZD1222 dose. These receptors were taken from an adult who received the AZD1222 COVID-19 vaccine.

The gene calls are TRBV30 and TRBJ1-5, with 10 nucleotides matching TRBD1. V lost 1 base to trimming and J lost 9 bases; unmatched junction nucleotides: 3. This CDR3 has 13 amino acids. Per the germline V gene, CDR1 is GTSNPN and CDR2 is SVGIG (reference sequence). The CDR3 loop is CAWSGTGGLPQHF. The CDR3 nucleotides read TGTGCCTGGAGTGGGACAGGGGGATTGCCCCAGCATTTT.

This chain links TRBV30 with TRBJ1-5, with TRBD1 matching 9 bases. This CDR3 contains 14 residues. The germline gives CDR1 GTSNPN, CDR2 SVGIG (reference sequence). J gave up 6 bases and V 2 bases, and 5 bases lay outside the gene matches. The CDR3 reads CAWSHRGLGQPQHF. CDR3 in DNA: TGTGCCTGGAGTCACAGGGGGCTGGGTCAGCCCCAGCATTTT.